This TCR beta chain emerged from a study of monozygotic twins with inflammatory bowel disease. Each donor gave about 2.7 ml of peripheral blood. Concerning this clonotype: The antigen remains undetermined.

Broader study findings: No separation of different T cell subtypes was possible. Comparison of concordant versus discordant twins revealed no difference in repertoire similarity, possibly due to limited power.

Template switching was used to attach UMIs, which incorporated a 6-nucleotide sample barcode. TCRdb reprocessed the 5' RACE reads; each CDR3 protein has one entry and no DNA is given. Its table lists 350,000 to 400,000 distinct CDR3 sequences. The germline V gene has CDR1 MRHNA and CDR2 SNTAGT. This CDR3 has 16 amino acids. This sequence was found in a human donor with ulcerative colitis or Crohn's disease, or a healthy co-twin of an affected twin (not recorded which). The chain uses TRBV6-4 and TRBJ2-1; the TCRdb D gene call, TRBD1, has no DNA to confirm it. Material: blood. CDR3 in amino acids: CASSDSLRGDYNEQFF.